These 4 T cell receptor beta chains were sequenced from one sample in a study of blood T cell repertoires in COVID-19. Using immunoSEQ multiplex PCR, the repertoire was profiled, and TCRdb retains in-frame clones only, with some absent. Among about 100,000 clones listed, about 80% were seen once. Material for sequencing was peripheral blood. The receptors here all came from a man in his 70s with active or convalescent COVID-19.

The chain couples TRBV4-1 to TRBJ1-2; tentatively, D is TRBD1 (5 bases). Germline V CDR1 and CDR2: MGHRA, YSYEKL. The CDR3 contains 14 residues. The ends were cut back, 0 bases at V and 6 bases at J, with 11 bases in the middle. DNA for the CDR3: TGCGCCAGCAGCCAAGATCGGGGGGAGGATGGCTACACCTTC. Encoded protein: CASSQDRGEDGYTF.

The J gene is TRBJ1-1, the V gene TRBV30; no clear D gene. Germline CDR1 reads GTSNPN; CDR2 reads SVGIG (reference sequence). Trimming removed 5 bases at V and 3 bases at J, with 22 bases between. This CDR3 spans 16 amino acids. The CDR3 DNA follows: TGTGCCTGGGGTGCTTATTACTCGATTTTGGACACTGAAGCTTTCTTT. Its translation is CAWGAYYSILDTEAFF.

This chain uses TRBV15 with TRBJ2-1, with D hard to call. The CDR3 has 12 amino acids. Trimming pared 5 bases from V and 6 bases from J, leaving 8 bases between. Per the germline V gene, CDR1 is LNHNV and CDR2 is YYDKDF (reference sequence). Here the CDR3 DNA reads TGTGCCACCAGCCAACTCGGCAATGAGCAGTTCTTC. Protein product: CATSQLGNEQFF.

The chain has TRBV2 and TRBJ2-7, with 7 positions matching TRBD2. Germline lookup yields CDR1 SNHLY and CDR2 FYNNEI. CDR3 size: 13 residues. Trimming removed 6 bases from V and 3 bases from J; junction bases left unmatched: 5. As DNA, the CDR3 is TGTGCCAGCAGGGGGGGGGTCGGCTACGAGCAGTACTTC. The encoded protein is CASRGGVGYEQYF.